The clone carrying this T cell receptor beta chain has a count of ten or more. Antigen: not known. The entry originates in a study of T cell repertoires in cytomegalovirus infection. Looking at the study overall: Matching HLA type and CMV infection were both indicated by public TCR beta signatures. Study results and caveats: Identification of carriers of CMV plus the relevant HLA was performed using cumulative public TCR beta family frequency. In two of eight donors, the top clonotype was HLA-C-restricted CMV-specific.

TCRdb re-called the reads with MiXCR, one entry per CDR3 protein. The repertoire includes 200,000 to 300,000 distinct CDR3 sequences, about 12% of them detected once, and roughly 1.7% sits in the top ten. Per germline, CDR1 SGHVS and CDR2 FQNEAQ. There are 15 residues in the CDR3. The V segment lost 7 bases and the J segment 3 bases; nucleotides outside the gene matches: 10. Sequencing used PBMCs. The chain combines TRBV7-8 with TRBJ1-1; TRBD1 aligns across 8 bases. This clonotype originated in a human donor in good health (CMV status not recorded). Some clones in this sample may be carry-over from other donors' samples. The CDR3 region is CASNGRTGTYTEAFF. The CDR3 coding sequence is TGTGCCAGCAACGGCCGGACAGGGACGTACACTGAAGCTTTCTTT.